This T cell receptor beta chain appears in the sequencing data of a study of blood T cell repertoires in COVID-19. Study context: Acute-phase and convalescent COVID-19 samples originated in the United States, Italy and Spain. The analysed material was cDNA or gDNA that came from T cells, B-cell-depleted T cells, or PBMCs.

With 5 bases removed from V and 5 bases from J, the gap between germline ends came to 12 bases. The CDR3 is 13 residues long. Per the germline V gene, CDR1 is SGHAT and CDR2 is FQNNGV. Original processing notes: Estimated nucleated cell counts came from reference gene primer amplification. Measured with immunoSEQ multiplex PCR; TCRdb has only the in-frame clones, and not every one. V and J calls and clone size are those listed in that table; D and trimming were worked out from the DNA. The data hold some 150,000 clones, with roughly four fifths observed a single time. The TCR comes from a human donor in a cohort sampled during active COVID-19. This sequence joins TRBV11-2 and TRBJ2-5; D gene ambiguous. Sequencing input: peripheral blood. The CDR3 spells CASSPRLRETQYF. In DNA, the CDR3 is TGTGCCAGCAGCCCGAGGCTAAGGGAGACCCAGTACTTC.